This TCR beta chain emerged from a study of blood T cell repertoires in COVID-19. Study in general: Acute-phase and convalescent COVID-19 samples originated in the United States, Italy and Spain. PBMCs, B-cell-depleted T cells, or T cells were the source of the cDNA or gDNA that made up the material.

Original processing notes: Reference gene primers were amplified, and this amplification served to estimate nucleated cell counts. Here immunoSEQ multiplex PCR was the method, and the copy in TCRdb shows in-frame clones only, minus some. The V and J calls and the clone size are those of that table, but D and trimming were determined from the DNA. This sample has some 65,000 clones, with approximately 83% found just once. The germline V gene encodes CDR1 SNHLY and CDR2 FYNNEI. This CDR3 spans 14 amino acids. V was clipped by 3 bases and J by 2 bases; unmatched bases: 1. V is TRBV2 and J is TRBJ2-1, with TRBD2 matching 7 bases. Input material: peripheral blood. The sequence was obtained from a man in his forties or fifties with COVID-19, enrolled during active disease. The CDR3 loop reads CASSEGGTYNEQFF. For the CDR3, the DNA is TGTGCCAGCAGTGAGGGGGGGACCTACAATGAGCAGTTCTTC.